Listed below are T cell receptor beta chains from one sample, sequenced in a study of T-cell reconstitution after alpha-beta-depleted transplantation in children. TCRdb reanalysed the PCR reads using MiXCR and keeps one entry per CDR3 protein. The sample has around 380,000 distinct CDR3 sequences, roughly a tenth seen once. This specimen was PBMCs from the stem cell graft donor, taken from the stem cell graft. The receptor source for this set is a human donor who donated a stem cell graft to a child with acute myeloid leukemia. The CDR3 runs from the conserved cysteine through the conserved F or W. A D gene is named only where the DNA matches it firmly. Clone size is not always given. Where it is, it says once, few, many or a class for expanded clones.

length: 13; D: TRBD1; J: TRBJ1-4; size: few; V: TRBV6-5; DNA: TGTGCCAGCAGTTACGGGACAGGGAGGAAACTGTTTTTT; CDR3: CASSYGTGRKLFF
length: 13; D: -; J: TRBJ2-3; size: -; V: TRBV20-1; DNA: TGCAGTGTTCCCGGACAGAACACAGATACGCAGTATTTT; CDR3: CSVPGQNTDTQYF
length: 17; D: -; J: TRBJ1-5; size: few; V: TRBV12-3/TRBV12-4; DNA: TGTGCCAGCAGCCCCGGGCAGGCGGCCGCGAGCAATCAGCCCCAGCATTTT; CDR3: CASSPGQAAASNQPQHF
length: 15; D: TRBD2; J: TRBJ2-1; size: -; V: TRBV5-1; DNA: TGCGCCAGCAGCGTGGGGACTAGCGGGAGGGGTGAGCAGTTCTTC; CDR3: CASSVGTSGRGEQFF
length: 15; D: -; J: TRBJ1-1; size: many; V: TRBV27; DNA: TGTGCCAGCAGTGCCAACAGGCCCGGGAGCACTGAAGCTTTCTTT; CDR3: CASSANRPGSTEAFF
length: 13; D: -; J: TRBJ2-3; size: many; V: TRBV20-1; DNA: TGCAGTGCTAGAGATTCTGTTACAGATACGCAGTATTTT; CDR3: CSARDSVTDTQYF
length: 16; D: TRBD2; J: TRBJ2-3; size: -; V: TRBV5-1; DNA: TGCGCCAGCAGCTTGGGGACTAGCGTTGGCACAGATACGCAGTATTTT; CDR3: CASSLGTSVGTDTQYF
length: 14; D: TRBD1; J: TRBJ2-7; size: few; V: TRBV6-1; DNA: TGTGCCAGCAGCCGGAACAGGGGGCTTTACGAGCAGTACTTC; CDR3: CASSRNRGLYEQYF
length: 13; D: -; J: TRBJ2-1; size: -; V: TRBV7-9; DNA: TGTGCCAGCAGCTATGAGAGTTACAATGAGCAGTTCTTC; CDR3: CASSYESYNEQFF
length: 14; D: -; J: TRBJ1-5; size: -; V: TRBV6-1; DNA: TGTGCCAGCTGGACAGCCAGATGGAATCAGCCCCAGCATTTT; CDR3: CASWTARWNQPQHF
length: 17; D: -; J: TRBJ2-3; size: many; V: TRBV5-6; DNA: TGTGCCAGCAGCTTGCTGAGTCAGGGGGGAACCACAGATACGCAGTATTTT; CDR3: CASSLLSQGGTTDTQYF
length: 14; D: -; J: TRBJ2-5; size: many; V: TRBV19; DNA: TGTGCCAGTAGTCAAACCGGCAGGGGAGAGACCCAGTACTTC; CDR3: CASSQTGRGETQYF
length: 13; D: TRBD1; J: TRBJ1-2; size: few; V: TRBV7-9; DNA: TGTGCCAGCAGCCTGACAGGGGGCGACGGCTACACCTTC; CDR3: CASSLTGGDGYTF
length: 15; D: -; J: TRBJ1-1; size: -; V: TRBV5-1; DNA: TGCGCCAGCAGCTTATCGGGGAGTGTGAACACTGAAGCTTTCTTT; CDR3: CASSLSGSVNTEAFF
length: 15; D: TRBD1; J: TRBJ1-2; size: many; V: TRBV25-1; DNA: TGTGCCAGCAGTGGGACAGGGAAAGCTAACTATGGCTACACCTTC; CDR3: CASSGTGKANYGYTF
length: 16; D: TRBD2; J: TRBJ2-3; size: -; V: TRBV20-1; DNA: TGCAGTGCTAGAGATTTCCGGGGGGGAATCACAGATACGCAGTATTTT; CDR3: CSARDFRGGITDTQYF
length: 16; D: TRBD2; J: TRBJ2-2; size: few; V: TRBV20-1; DNA: TGCAGTGCGGCAGGACTAGCGAGTACGAACACCGGGGAGCTGTTTTTT; CDR3: CSAAGLASTNTGELFF
length: 12; D: -; J: TRBJ2-1; size: few; V: TRBV20-1; DNA: TGCAGTGCTAGTGAGGAATACAATGAGCAGTTCTTC; CDR3: CSASEEYNEQFF
length: 13; D: TRBD1; J: TRBJ2-1; size: many; V: TRBV10-3; DNA: TGTGCCATCAGGGGACAGGGGTTCGATGAGCAGTTCTTC; CDR3: CAIRGQGFDEQFF
length: 15; D: -; J: TRBJ1-4; size: -; V: TRBV11-2; DNA: TGTGCCAGCAGCTTAGGCAGAACAACTAATGAAAAACTGTTTTTT; CDR3: CASSLGRTTNEKLFF
length: 16; D: -; J: TRBJ1-5; size: few; V: TRBV20-1; DNA: TGCAGTGCTAGTCCCCGCGGGACAAATAGCAATCAGCCCCAGCATTTT; CDR3: CSASPRGTNSNQPQHF
length: 16; D: TRBD2; J: TRBJ2-3; size: -; V: TRBV11-2; DNA: TGTGCCAGCAGCCGTGGGACTAGCGGGTTCTCAGATACGCAGTATTTT; CDR3: CASSRGTSGFSDTQYF
length: 18; D: TRBD1; J: TRBJ2-7; size: few; V: TRBV6-1; DNA: TGTGCCAGCAGCCGGGACGTGTCAGGGGGCAGTCCGACCTACGAGCAGTACTTC; CDR3: CASSRDVSGGSPTYEQYF
length: 12; D: -; J: TRBJ1-1; size: few; V: TRBV12-3/TRBV12-4; DNA: TGTGCCAGCAGTATCTTGAACACTGAAGCTTTCTTT; CDR3: CASSILNTEAFF
length: 18; D: -; J: TRBJ2-3; size: -; V: TRBV20-1; DNA: TGCAGTGCTAGGGCAGGGGCCCCTACGCAACTCACCACAGATACGCAGTATTTT; CDR3: CSARAGAPTQLTTDTQYF
length: 15; D: TRBD2; J: TRBJ2-1; size: -; V: TRBV19; DNA: TGTGCCAGTAGTATAGGGAGCGGGAGGGTAGGGGAGCAGTTCTTC; CDR3: CASSIGSGRVGEQFF
length: 13; D: -; J: TRBJ1-1; size: few; V: TRBV29-1; DNA: TGCAGCGTGCAGGGGCTCCCGAACACTGAAGCTTTCTTT; CDR3: CSVQGLPNTEAFF
length: 13; D: -; J: TRBJ2-3; size: few; V: TRBV20-1; DNA: TGCAGTGCTAGCGCCTGGAGCACAGATACGCAGTATTTT; CDR3: CSASAWSTDTQYF
length: 15; D: -; J: TRBJ1-6; size: many; V: TRBV3-1; DNA: TGTGCCAGCAGCCAAGGGGCAGGGAGGGATTCACCCCTCCACTTT; CDR3: CASSQGAGRDSPLHF
length: 12; D: -; J: TRBJ1-3; size: -; V: TRBV29-1; DNA: TGCAGCGTTACAGGGCAGGGAAACACCATATATTTT; CDR3: CSVTGQGNTIYF
length: 15; D: TRBD1; J: TRBJ2-3; size: many; V: TRBV12-3/TRBV12-4; DNA: TGTGCCAACCGGGCGGGACAGGGGCCCACAGATACGCAGTATTTT; CDR3: CANRAGQGPTDTQYF
length: 14; D: -; J: TRBJ1-3; size: few; V: TRBV12-3/TRBV12-4; DNA: TGTGCCAGCAGTTTAGGTGTCACCGGAAACACCATATATTTT; CDR3: CASSLGVTGNTIYF
length: 14; D: -; J: TRBJ1-2; size: -; V: TRBV4-1; DNA: TGCGCCAGCAGCCAAGAATTATCAGGGGATGGCTACACCTTC; CDR3: CASSQELSGDGYTF
length: 14; D: TRBD2; J: TRBJ2-2; size: few; V: TRBV3-1; DNA: TGTGCCAGCAGCGCTAGCGGGGCCACCGGGGAGCTGTTTTTT; CDR3: CASSASGATGELFF
length: 15; D: -; J: TRBJ2-1; size: few; V: TRBV20-1; DNA: TGCAGTGCTAGAGATCGGAGATTACCTTACAATGAGCAGTTCTTC; CDR3: CSARDRRLPYNEQFF
length: 16; D: TRBD1; J: TRBJ2-5; size: -; V: TRBV5-1; DNA: TGCGCCAGCAGCTTGGTCCTCGACAGGGTAGGGGAGACCCAGTACTTC; CDR3: CASSLVLDRVGETQYF
length: 15; D: -; J: TRBJ1-5; size: many; V: TRBV12-3/TRBV12-4; DNA: TGTGCCAGCAGTTCCTCCGACAGCTCCAATCAGCCCCAGCATTTT; CDR3: CASSSSDSSNQPQHF
length: 16; D: TRBD2; J: TRBJ2-7; size: few; V: TRBV20-1; DNA: TGCAGTGCTAGAGGGACTAGCGGGAGTTTGGGCTACGAGCAGTACTTC; CDR3: CSARGTSGSLGYEQYF
length: 14; D: -; J: TRBJ1-5; size: many; V: TRBV4-1; DNA: TGCGCCAGCAGCCAAACCGCGGGCGGGCAGCCCCAGCATTTT; CDR3: CASSQTAGGQPQHF
length: 14; D: -; J: TRBJ2-2; size: many; V: TRBV4-1; DNA: TGCGCCAGCAGCACAGTTACGAACACCGGGGAGCTGTTTTTT; CDR3: CASSTVTNTGELFF
length: 14; D: -; J: TRBJ2-7; size: -; V: TRBV6-2/TRBV6-3; DNA: TGTGCCAGCAGTTATTCCCGGACGACCTACGAGCAGTACTTC; CDR3: CASSYSRTTYEQYF
length: 15; D: TRBD1; J: TRBJ2-2; size: few; V: TRBV6-2/TRBV6-3; DNA: TGTGCCAGCAGCCCCGGACAGGGTGTCACCGGGGAGCTGTTTTTT; CDR3: CASSPGQGVTGELFF
length: 15; D: -; J: TRBJ2-2; size: -; V: TRBV12-3/TRBV12-4; DNA: TGTGCCAGCAGTTTTGGTAGGACTAACACCGGGGAGCTGTTTTTT; CDR3: CASSFGRTNTGELFF
length: 16; D: -; J: TRBJ1-5; size: few; V: TRBV9; DNA: TGTGCCAGCAGCGCAGGGTCGGGTGGAGGCAATCAGCCCCAGCATTTT; CDR3: CASSAGSGGGNQPQHF
length: 15; D: TRBD1; J: TRBJ1-1; size: -; V: TRBV3-1; DNA: TGTGCCAGCAGCCAAGGGACAGGGGGCGGGACTGAAGCTTTCTTT; CDR3: CASSQGTGGGTEAFF
length: 16; D: -; J: TRBJ2-1; size: few; V: TRBV4-1; DNA: TGCGCCAGCAGCCTGGCCGGGACAACCTACTACAATGAGCAGTTCTTC; CDR3: CASSLAGTTYYNEQFF
length: 12; D: -; J: TRBJ1-5; size: few; V: TRBV6-6; DNA: TGTGCCAGCAGTTACTACCCGGCTCCCCAGCATTTT; CDR3: CASSYYPAPQHF
length: 19; D: -; J: TRBJ2-7; size: few; V: TRBV6-5; DNA: TGTGCCAGCAGTTACTCGACTTCTTCGGGAGACAGGGTGGCCTACGAGCAGTACTTC; CDR3: CASSYSTSSGDRVAYEQYF
length: 19; D: -; J: TRBJ1-3; size: few; V: TRBV5-4; DNA: TGTGCCAGCAGCTTGCAGATTTCGTGGGTCCTGGGCTCTGGAAACACCATATATTTT; CDR3: CASSLQISWVLGSGNTIYF
length: 13; D: -; J: TRBJ2-5; size: many; V: TRBV7-6; DNA: TGTGCCAGCAGCTCTCCGGGCATTAGCACCCAGTACTTC; CDR3: CASSSPGISTQYF
length: 14; D: -; J: TRBJ1-2; size: many; V: TRBV7-2; DNA: TGTGCCAGCAGCTTAGTTCCCAGCCGCTATGGCTACACCTTC; CDR3: CASSLVPSRYGYTF
length: 14; D: TRBD2; J: TRBJ2-3; size: -; V: TRBV7-2; DNA: TGTGCCAGCAGCTCGGGACTAGCGACAGATACGCAGTATTTT; CDR3: CASSSGLATDTQYF
length: 16; D: -; J: TRBJ1-2; size: -; V: TRBV6-2/TRBV6-3; DNA: TGTGCCAGCAGTTTCCATCGACAGACTTTAAACTATGGCTACACCTTC; CDR3: CASSFHRQTLNYGYTF
length: 15; D: TRBD1; J: TRBJ1-5; size: -; V: TRBV18; DNA: TGTGCCAGCTCACCAACGGGACAGGGTTACCAGCCCCAGCATTTT; CDR3: CASSPTGQGYQPQHF